The rows below give T cell receptor beta chains drawn from one sample of a study of shared clonotypes between healthy human individuals. TCRdb keeps only in-frame clones here, not all; method: immunoSEQ multiplex PCR. The table has about 2.3 million clones, around 90% seen once. Sequenced: naive CD4+ T cells from PBMCs. The source of these receptors is a man aged 18 to 29 in good health. Some clones in this sample may be carry-over from other donors' samples. CDR3s include the opening cysteine and the closing phenylalanine or tryptophan. The order of the fields is V gene, CDR3 protein.

V gene: TRBV7-3
CDR3 protein: CASSPGQGGYIQYF

V gene: TRBV7-9
CDR3 protein: CASSTGTGYQETQYF

V gene: TRBV5-1
CDR3 protein: CASSSTGIQETQYF

V gene: TRBV27
CDR3 protein: CASSWTGLETQYF

V gene: TRBV6-1
CDR3 protein: CASSIRGLTAGELFF

V gene: TRBV15
CDR3 protein: CATRQVDTQYF

V gene: TRBV7-9
CDR3 protein: CASSLSQGAGIQYF

V gene: TRBV18
CDR3 protein: CASSPNLGAQGGNEQYF

V gene: TRBV2
CDR3 protein: CASDANRDTEAFF

V gene: TRBV5-4
CDR3 protein: CASSLVSGLRGEQFF

V gene: TRBV19
CDR3 protein: CASSFGLVVNEQFF

V gene: TRBV30
CDR3 protein: CAWIPGLSSGNTIYF

V gene: TRBV28
CDR3 protein: CASRPPIGSYNEQFF

V gene: TRBV7-9
CDR3 protein: CASTYMGGMETQYF

V gene: TRBV7-2
CDR3 protein: CASSLQGSGGGETQYF

V gene: TRBV4-3
CDR3 protein: CASSQSAGGTSGRDTQYF

V gene: TRBV15
CDR3 protein: CATSRDSRIPNTEAFF

V gene: TRBV18
CDR3 protein: CASSLGQPRGYGYTF

V gene: TRBV19
CDR3 protein: CASSTLTPQGQPQHF

V gene: TRBV5-1
CDR3 protein: CASSWDPSTDTQYF

V gene: TRBV4-1
CDR3 protein: CASSQEGQMNTEAFF

V gene: TRBV5-4
CDR3 protein: CASSAGREGYNEQFF

V gene: TRBV19
CDR3 protein: CASSLRRRSGGEKLFF

V gene: TRBV19
CDR3 protein: CASSTGQQETQYF

V gene: TRBV7-9
CDR3 protein: CASSPTAGGPYEQYF

V gene: TRBV5-4
CDR3 protein: CASSPWGTNTEAFF

V gene: TRBV13
CDR3 protein: CASSLPGANVLTF

V gene: TRBV6-6
CDR3 protein: CASTSARGEAFF

V gene: TRBV18
CDR3 protein: CASSPGLAGWNEQFF

V gene: TRBV28
CDR3 protein: CASSFLYLATNEKLFF

V gene: TRBV7-3
CDR3 protein: CASRAPGLSFSYEQYF

V gene: TRBV28
CDR3 protein: CASSLDTIYF

V gene: TRBV5-1
CDR3 protein: CASSPEGQGYEQYF

V gene: TRBV5-4
CDR3 protein: CASSQGGTGLYEQYF

V gene: TRBV25-1
CDR3 protein: CASSEYGQRYGYTF

V gene: TRBV6-1
CDR3 protein: CASSDGQGNEKLFF

V gene: TRBV4-2
CDR3 protein: CASSQDTSGGAGGGRYF

V gene: TRBV4-1
CDR3 protein: CASSQGWTSGSSADTQYF

V gene: TRBV5-1
CDR3 protein: CASTPPGTGGYNEQFF

V gene: TRBV5-4
CDR3 protein: CASSLGASGRAAETQYF

V gene: TRBV5-6
CDR3 protein: CASSLGPRRNTGELFF

V gene: TRBV25-1
CDR3 protein: CASSPTGTGGFREQYF

V gene: TRBV25-1
CDR3 protein: CASSESGGTQPQHF

V gene: TRBV29-1
CDR3 protein: CSVSRGWDEQYF

V gene: TRBV15
CDR3 protein: CATSRHGLAGNYNEQFF

V gene: TRBV30
CDR3 protein: CAWRGTGTNYGYTF

V gene: TRBV18
CDR3 protein: CASSPAGLAAEEAKNIQYF

V gene: TRBV6-6
CDR3 protein: CASSSSAKTQLETQYF

V gene: TRBV28
CDR3 protein: CASNRGHHSNQPQHF

V gene: TRBV2
CDR3 protein: CASSDTPLGSGASYEQYF

V gene: TRBV7-9
CDR3 protein: CASSLGSSGSAEQFF

V gene: TRBV30
CDR3 protein: CAWRRRTGLAGGEQFF

V gene: TRBV18
CDR3 protein: CASSPPGKETQYF

V gene: TRBV5-1
CDR3 protein: CASSSGTSGYIYEQYF

V gene: TRBV4-2
CDR3 protein: CASSQGASGSDYEQYF

V gene: TRBV5-6
CDR3 protein: CASSSRRYSNQPQHF

V gene: TRBV4-1
CDR3 protein: CASSQGPGGGDLETQYF

V gene: TRBV6-5
CDR3 protein: CASSGQPNQPQHF

V gene: TRBV4-1
CDR3 protein: CASSQDFASGDSSYNEQFF